Listed here are 8 T cell receptor beta chains from one sample, sequenced in a study of CDR3 diversity in severe acne. TCRdb independently ran MiXCR on the PCR reads; one entry per CDR3 protein. The repertoire holds roughly 81,000 distinct CDR3 sequences, around half seen once, with roughly a tenth in the top ten. The sample consisted of blood. These receptors all come from a male donor in good health, serving as a control.

On this clonotype itself: Its ends do not fully match the called genes, so a read error is possible. The chain is built from TRBV2 and TRBJ2-7, with a possible D match to TRBD1 (6 bases). The CDR3 is made up of 15 amino acids. Germline loops: CDR1 SNHLY, CDR2 FYNNEI. In nucleotides, the CDR3 is TGTGCCAGCAGTCAGCCCCGGGACAAAACCTACGAGCGGTACTTC. Translated: CASSQPRDKTYERYF.

The table lists this clonotype with a few counts. The CDR3 DNA is TGTGCCAGCAGCCGTGGGGGGAGGGGGAATTCACCCCTCCACTTT. Protein product: CASSRGGRGNSPLHF. The chain is built from TRBV7-8 and TRBJ1-6; D possibly corresponds to TRBD1 (6 bases). CDR3 length equals 15 residues. CDR1 is SGHVS, CDR2 FQNEAQ, per germline. Trimming shortened V by 5 bases and J by 7 bases, and 15 bases separated the two germline ends.

This clonotype has only a few counts. CDR3 sequence reads: CATSDWTSGNNEQFF. The CDR3 region has the DNA TGTGCCACCAGTGACTGGACTAGCGGGAACAATGAGCAGTTCTTC. The J gene is TRBJ2-1, the V gene TRBV24-1; 12 nucleotides agree with TRBD2. V dropped 4 bases and J dropped 5; count of bases not matched to a gene: 2. Germline-derived CDR1 and CDR2 are KGHDR and SFDVKD. The CDR3 has 15 amino acids.

This clonotype showed up just once. The rearrangement uses TRBV9 and TRBJ2-7, with D perhaps being TRBD1 or TRBD2 (5 bases each). The CDR3 contains 15 residues. V gave up 2 bases and J gave up 2 bases, with 14 bases separating them. The germline CDR1 and CDR2 sequences are SGDLS and YYNGEE. In nucleotides, the CDR3 is TGTGCCAGCAGCGTGTCCGGGACGGAGACCTACGAGCAGTACTTC. Translating gives CASSVSGTETYEQYF. Variable domain in full (rest from reference TRBV9 and TRBJ2-7): DSGVTQTPKHLITATGQRVTLRCSPRSGDLSVYWYQQSLDQGLQFLIQYYNGEERAKGNILERFSAQQFPDLHSELNLSSLELGDSALYFCASSVSGTETYEQYFGPGTRLTVT.

Of note for this clonotype: An end of the junction does not agree with germline; a read error may underlie this. The V and J genes are TRBV7-9 and TRBJ2-1; D assignment may be TRBD1 or TRBD2 (5 bases each). Per germline, CDR1 SEHNR and CDR2 FQNEAQ (reference sequence). This CDR3 is 15 amino acids long. The chain's CDR3 is CASSNEGLGYVEQFF. DNA for the CDR3: TGCGCCAGCAGCAACGAGGGGCTAGGATACGTTGAGCAGTTCTTC.

In its sample, this clonotype was seen many times. V is TRBV2 and J is TRBJ1-1, with a weak D call TRBD1 (5 bases). The V end lost 6 bases, the J end lost 10 bases, and 9 bases lay between the germline ends. This CDR3 region has 10 residues. Germline V gene lookup returns CDR1 SNHLY and CDR2 FYNNEI. CDR3 sequence: CASRGEGAFF. CDR3 DNA: TGTGCCAGCAGAGGGGAGGGAGCTTTCTTT. Looking up the rest from reference TRBV2 and TRBJ1-1 gives the full variable domain: EPEVTQTPSHQVTQMGQEVILRCVPISNHLYFYWYRQILGQKVEFLVSFYNNEISEKSEIFDDQFSVERPDGSNFTLKIRSTKLEDSAMYFCASRGEGAFFGQGTRLTVV.

This clonotype was detected only a few times. The rearrangement joins TRBV28 to TRBJ1-2, with D hard to call. CDR1 MDHEN and CDR2 SYDVKM come from the germline V gene. The CDR3 loop spans 15 amino acids. Trimming pared 5 bases from V and 2 bases from J, leaving 15 bases between. The CDR3 bases are TGTGCCAGCAGTCGAATCACGGGTACGAACTATGGCTACACCTTC. Translating gives CASSRITGTNYGYTF.

The V gene is TRBV28, the J gene TRBJ2-7; D might be TRBD1 (6 bases). Germline CDR1 is MDHEN and CDR2 is SYDVKM. This CDR3 has 15 amino acids. V was pared by 4 bases and J by 7 bases, with 20 bases between. CDR3 in DNA: TGTGCCAGCAGTTCCTATCCAGGGGCTGGGGGTGAGCAGTACTTC. Its protein product is CASSSYPGAGGEQYF.